Listed here are 4 T cell receptor beta chains from one sample, sequenced in a study of CD8+ T cells in alopecia areata. Following RNA extraction, reverse transcription yielded cDNA that acted as the sequencing template. TCRdb's copy holds only in-frame clones and misses some; the assay was immunoSEQ multiplex PCR. The sample holds around 180,000 clones, roughly 60% seen once. The treatment denotes: oral pan-JAK inhibitor, 5-10 mg twice daily. The source was CD4+ T cells sorted from blood, collected at week 24, from a patient treated with tofacitinib. Receptors originate from a human donor with alopecia areata.

Only a few counts were recorded for this clone. The chain carries TRBV7-2 and TRBJ2-5; 9 bases are a match to TRBD2. Germline CDR1 and CDR2: SGHTA and FQGNSA. The length of the CDR3 is 14 residues. With V trimmed by 6 bases and J by 5 bases, 7 bases remained unmatched. CDR3 sequence: CASRSGGIAETQYF. CDR3 DNA sequence: TGTGCCAGCAGGAGCGGGGGGATTGCGGAGACCCAGTACTTC.

This rearrangement joins TRBV5-1 to TRBJ2-1; perhaps TRBD2 as D (6 bases). Germline V gives CDR1 SGHRS, CDR2 YFSETQ. The CDR3 consists of 12 residues. V was pared by 4 bases and J by 6 bases, with 8 bases between. The CDR3 here is CASSRDFNEQFF. The CDR3 coding sequence is TGCGCCAGCAGCCGGGACTTCAATGAGCAGTTCTTC.

The chain carries TRBV13 and TRBJ2-4, with 9 bases lining up with TRBD1. V lost 0 bases and J lost 2; bases outside the gene matches: 2. Germline V lookup: CDR1 PRHDT, CDR2 FYEKMQ (reference sequence). The CDR3 contains 16 residues. The CDR3 DNA follows: TGTGCCAGCAGCTTAGGGGACAGGGGATCCAAAAACATTCAGTACTTC. Its protein is CASSLGDRGSKNIQYF.

The table lists this clone with a few counts. V gene TRBV6-1 combines with J gene TRBJ2-3; tentative D call: TRBD1 (6 bases). CDR3 length: 15 residues. CDR1 is MNHNS, CDR2 SASEGT, per germline. V dropped 1 base and J dropped 4 bases, with 12 bases sitting between them. The CDR3 here is CASSEVGAGADTQYF. In DNA, the CDR3 is TGTGCCAGCAGTGAAGTAGGGGCAGGGGCAGATACGCAGTATTTT.